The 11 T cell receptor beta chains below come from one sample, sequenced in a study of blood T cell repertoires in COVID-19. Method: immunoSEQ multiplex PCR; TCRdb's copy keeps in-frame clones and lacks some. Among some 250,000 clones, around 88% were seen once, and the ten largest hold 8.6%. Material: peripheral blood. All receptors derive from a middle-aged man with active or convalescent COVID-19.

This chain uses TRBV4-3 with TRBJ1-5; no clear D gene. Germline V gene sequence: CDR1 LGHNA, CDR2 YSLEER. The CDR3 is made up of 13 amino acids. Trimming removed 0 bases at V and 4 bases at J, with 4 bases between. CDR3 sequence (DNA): TGCGCCAGCAGCCAAGAGTCAAATCAGCCCCAGCATTTT. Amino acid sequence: CASSQESNQPQHF.

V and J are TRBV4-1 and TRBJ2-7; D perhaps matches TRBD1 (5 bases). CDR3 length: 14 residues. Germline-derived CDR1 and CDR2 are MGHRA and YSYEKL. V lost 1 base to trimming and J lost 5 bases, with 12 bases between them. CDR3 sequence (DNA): TGCGCCAGCAGCCAAGCTGCCAGGGTGAACGAGCAGTACTTC. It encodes CASSQAARVNEQYF.

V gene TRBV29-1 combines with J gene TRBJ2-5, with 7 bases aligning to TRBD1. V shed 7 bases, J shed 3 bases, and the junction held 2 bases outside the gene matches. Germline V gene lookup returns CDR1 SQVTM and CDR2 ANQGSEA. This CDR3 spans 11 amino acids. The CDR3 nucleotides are TGCAGCGCTACAGGGGAAGAGACCCAGTACTTC. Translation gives CSATGEETQYF.

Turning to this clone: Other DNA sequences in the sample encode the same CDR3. The CDR3: CASSRQGLSGYTF. The CDR3, as DNA: TGTGCCAGCAGCCGACAGGGTCTTTCTGGCTACACCTTC. The V call is TRBV5-6, the J call TRBJ1-2; TRBD1 matches at 7 bases. The V gene end was trimmed by 4 bases and the J gene end by 7 bases; junction bases not matched to a gene: 7. Germline V gives CDR1 SGHDT, CDR2 YYEEEE. The CDR3 contains 13 residues.

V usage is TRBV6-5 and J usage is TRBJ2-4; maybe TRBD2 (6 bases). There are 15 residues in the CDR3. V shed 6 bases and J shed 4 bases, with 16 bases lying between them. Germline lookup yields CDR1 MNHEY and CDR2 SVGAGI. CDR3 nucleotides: TGTGCCAGCAGCTTTGACGGGACTTTTAAAAACATTCAGTACTTC. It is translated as CASSFDGTFKNIQYF.

As DNA, the CDR3 is TGTGCCACCAGCAGAGAGACAGGGTTTAACTATGGCTACACCTTC. It yields the protein CATSRETGFNYGYTF. The rearrangement uses TRBV15 and TRBJ1-2; 7 bases match TRBD1. The V gene's germline CDR1 is LNHNV and CDR2 YYDKDF (reference sequence). The CDR3 runs 15 residues. The J segment lost 1 base and the V segment lost 0 bases, leaving 2 bases of the junction unmatched.

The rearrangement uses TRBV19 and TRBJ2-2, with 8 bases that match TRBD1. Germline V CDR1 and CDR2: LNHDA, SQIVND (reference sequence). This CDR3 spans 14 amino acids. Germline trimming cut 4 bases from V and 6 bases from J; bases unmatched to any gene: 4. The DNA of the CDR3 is TGTGCCAGTAGTAACAGGGGGGACGCCGGGGAGCTGTTTTTT. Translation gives CASSNRGDAGELFF.

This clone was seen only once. This CDR3 is CASSPGPGQGLYGYTF. CDR3 in DNA: TGTGCCAGCTCACCAGGGCCGGGACAGGGGCTCTATGGCTACACCTTC. This chain uses TRBV18 with TRBJ1-2; 10 nucleotides align to TRBD1. V was clipped by 2 bases and J by 4 bases; unmatched bases: 7. Germline V gene sequence: CDR1 KGHSH, CDR2 LQKENI. The CDR3 runs 16 residues.

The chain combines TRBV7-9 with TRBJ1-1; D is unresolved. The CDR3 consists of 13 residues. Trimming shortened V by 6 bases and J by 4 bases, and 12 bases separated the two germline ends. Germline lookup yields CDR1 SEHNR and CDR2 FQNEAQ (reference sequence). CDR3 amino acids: CASSQRGPTEAFF. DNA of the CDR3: TGTGCCAGCAGTCAACGGGGTCCCACTGAAGCTTTCTTT.

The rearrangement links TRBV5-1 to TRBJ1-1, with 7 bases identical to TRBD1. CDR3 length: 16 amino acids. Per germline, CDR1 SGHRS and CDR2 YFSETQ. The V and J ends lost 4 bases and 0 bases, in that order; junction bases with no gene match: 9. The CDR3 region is CASSPGGQHMNTEAFF. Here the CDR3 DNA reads TGCGCCAGCAGCCCAGGGGGTCAGCATATGAACACTGAAGCTTTCTTT.

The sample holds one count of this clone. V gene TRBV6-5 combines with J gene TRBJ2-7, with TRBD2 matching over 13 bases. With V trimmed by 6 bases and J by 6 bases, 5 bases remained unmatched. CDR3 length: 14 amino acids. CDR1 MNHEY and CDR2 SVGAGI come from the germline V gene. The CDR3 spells CASSSRLAGGEQYF. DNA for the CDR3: TGTGCCAGCAGCTCCCGACTAGCGGGAGGCGAGCAGTACTTC.